The 6 T cell receptor beta chains listed next were all sequenced from one sample in a study of tissue T cells after allogeneic stem cell transplantation. Sequenced by immunoSEQ multiplex PCR; TCRdb stores in-frame clones only, minus some. The sample shows about 480 clones, 46% of them seen only once. The specimen was skin, collected at autopsy. These receptors were collected from a female patient between 35 and 69 years old with steroid-refractory graft-versus-host disease after an allogeneic stem cell transplant. Some of the T cells might come from the graft donor.

The rearrangement links TRBV5-4 to TRBJ2-7; D possibly corresponds to TRBD2 (6 bases). Per the germline V gene, CDR1 is SGHNT and CDR2 is YYREEE (reference sequence). The germline V and J ends were trimmed by 4 bases and 6 bases, with 14 bases remaining between them. The CDR3 is 13 residues long. CDR3 amino acids: CASSPFGGSEQYF. The CDR3, as DNA: TGTGCCAGCAGCCCCTTCGGAGGGAGCGAGCAGTACTTC. Combining the CDR3 with reference TRBV5-4 and TRBJ2-7 gives the whole variable domain ETGVTQSPTHLIKTRGQQVTLRCSSQSGHNTVSWYQQALGQGPQFIFQYYREEENGRGNFPPRFSGLQFPNYSSELNVNALELDDSALYLCASSPFGGSEQYFGPGTRLTVT.

The DNA for the CDR3 is TGTGCCAGCAGCGCCCGAGGACTAGGCAATGAGCAGTTCTTC. Amino acids: CASSARGLGNEQFF. The genes are TRBV9 and TRBJ2-1; 7 bases line up with TRBD2. The CDR3 covers 14 residues. V gave up 3 bases and J gave up 6 bases; unmatched junction bases: 6. Germline V gene lookup returns CDR1 SGDLS and CDR2 YYNGEE.

This chain links TRBV11-3 with TRBJ2-5; 7 bases align to TRBD1. The CDR3 consists of 16 residues. V shed 8 bases, J shed 5 bases, and the junction held 17 bases outside the gene matches. CDR1 is SGHNT and CDR2 is YENEEA in the germline V gene. CDR3 amino acids: CASSPGTLQGLETQYF. CDR3 nucleotides: TGTGCCAGCTCCCCGGGTACCTTACAGGGGTTGGAGACCCAGTACTTC.

This rearrangement joins TRBV5-1 to TRBJ1-1; TRBD1 is a possible D gene (5 bases). CDR1 is SGHRS, CDR2 YFSETQ, per germline. With 1 base removed from V and 6 bases from J, the gap between germline ends came to 10 bases. CDR3 length: 13 residues. In nucleotides, the CDR3 is TGCGCCAGCAGCTTGAACCCGGGGGCTGAAGCTTTCTTT. Protein sequence: CASSLNPGAEAFF.

The CDR3 loop reads CASSHPQGRTEAFF. CDR3 nucleotide sequence: TGTGCCAGCAGCCACCCACAGGGGCGGACTGAAGCTTTCTTT. The genes are TRBV4-2 and TRBJ1-1; 7 bases are shared with TRBD1. Germline assignment: CDR1 LGHNA and CDR2 YNFKEQ. The CDR3 has 14 residues. The ends lost 3 bases at V and 5 bases at J; junction bases unmatched: 6.

This rearrangement joins TRBV2 to TRBJ1-1; 7 bases map to TRBD1. CDR1 and CDR2 (germline): SNHLY, FYNNEI. The V and J ends lost 4 bases and 14 bases, in that order; junction bases with no gene match: 16. CDR3 size: 14 residues. This CDR3 is CASSVRGHGLRGFF. The CDR3 bases are TGTGCCAGCAGTGTTAGGGGGCATGGGCTTCGTGGATTCTTT.